The sequence of this TCR beta chain was determined in a study of shared clonotypes between healthy human individuals. Study summary: CD4 naive and CD4 memory each took three plates per donor, while CD8 naive took two and CD8 memory one. Study-wide results and caveats: Investigators collected only blood, and repertoires in tissues likely differ. Memory subsets had estimated richness that was generally smaller than that of naive subsets.

Measured with immunoSEQ multiplex PCR; TCRdb has only the in-frame clones, and not every one. This sample carries more than 2 million clones, about 95% of them seen once, and the ten largest clones take 0.9% to 1.3%. About this clone: Its specificity is not known.

CD45RO-negative, CCR7-positively selected cells formed the naive CD8 fraction, excluding terminally differentiated effector memory CD45RA+ cells. Trimming pared 7 bases from V and 2 bases from J, leaving 21 bases between. This CDR3 comprises 15 residues. Per the germline V gene, CDR1 is SQVTM and CDR2 is ANQGSEA. The receptor was isolated from a man in his late teens or twenties in good health. V gene TRBV29-1 combines with J gene TRBJ2-7, with D perhaps being TRBD1 or TRBD2 (5 bases each). The sequenced sample was naive CD8+ T cells sorted from blood. Here the CDR3 DNA reads TGCAGCGCCGAAGGGCCGGGACGGTCTCCCTACGAGCAGTACTTC. This codes for CSAEGPGRSPYEQYF.